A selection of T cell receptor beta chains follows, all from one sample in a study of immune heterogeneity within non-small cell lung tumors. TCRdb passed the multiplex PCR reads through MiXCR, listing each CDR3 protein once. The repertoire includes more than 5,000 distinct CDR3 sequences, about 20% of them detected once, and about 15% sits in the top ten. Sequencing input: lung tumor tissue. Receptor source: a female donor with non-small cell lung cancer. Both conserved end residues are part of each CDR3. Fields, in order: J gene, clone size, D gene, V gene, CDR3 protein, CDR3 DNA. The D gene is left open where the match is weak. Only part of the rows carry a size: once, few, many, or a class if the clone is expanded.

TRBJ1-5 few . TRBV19 CASRNQGYQPQHF TGTGCCAGTAGAAACCAGGGGTATCAGCCCCAGCATTTT
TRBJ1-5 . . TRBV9 CASSPRGGLNQPQHF TGTGCCAGCAGCCCCCGGGGGGGGTTAAATCAGCCCCAGCATTTT
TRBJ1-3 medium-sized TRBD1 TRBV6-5 CASSYSGVGQGKAGNTIYF TGTGCCAGCAGTTACTCGGGGGTCGGACAGGGGAAAGCTGGAAACACCATATATTTT
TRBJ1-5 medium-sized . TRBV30 CAWSVQNGIWPQHF TGTGCCTGGAGTGTACAGAATGGAATTTGGCCCCAGCATTTT
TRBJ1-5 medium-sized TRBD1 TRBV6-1 CASSERGDRVSSQPQHF TGTGCCAGCAGTGAACGGGGGGACAGGGTGAGCAGTCAGCCCCAGCATTTT
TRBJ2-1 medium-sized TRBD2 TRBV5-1 CASSLLWEGNNEQFF TGCGCCAGCAGCTTGCTGTGGGAGGGGAACAATGAGCAGTTCTTC
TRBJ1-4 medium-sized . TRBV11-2 CASSLEYRANYEKLFF TGTGCCAGCAGCTTAGAATACAGGGCAAATTATGAAAAACTGTTTTTT
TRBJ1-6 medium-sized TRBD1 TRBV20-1 CSASRGFDYNSPLHF TGCAGTGCTAGCAGGGGGTTCGACTATAATTCACCCCTCCACTTT
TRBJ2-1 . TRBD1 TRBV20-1 CSARDRTGGGREQFF TGCAGTGCTAGAGATCGGACAGGGGGCGGGAGGGAGCAGTTCTTC
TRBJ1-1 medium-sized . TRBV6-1 CASTWGDTEAFF TGTGCCAGCACATGGGGGGACACTGAAGCTTTCTTT
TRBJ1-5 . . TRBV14 CASSQDLEGRDQPQHF TGTGCCAGCAGCCAAGATCTAGAAGGCCGGGATCAGCCCCAGCATTTT
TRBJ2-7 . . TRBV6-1 CASRGTIVGEQYF TGTGCCAGCAGGGGGACCATAGTTGGGGAGCAGTACTTC
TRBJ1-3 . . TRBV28 CASSQGISGNTIYF TGTGCCAGCAGCCAGGGGATCTCTGGAAACACCATATATTTT
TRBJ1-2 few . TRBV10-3 CAITEQAGTSAGAGYTF TGTGCCATCACCGAACAGGCCGGGACATCGGCCGGTGCTGGCTACACCTTC
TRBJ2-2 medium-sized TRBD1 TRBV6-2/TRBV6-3 CASSLYWTGGPNTGELFF TGTGCCAGCAGTCTATACTGGACAGGGGGCCCGAACACCGGGGAGCTGTTTTTT
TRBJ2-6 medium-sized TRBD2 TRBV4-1 CASSRGLAGLSGANVLTF TGCGCCAGCAGCCGCGGACTAGCGGGTCTCTCTGGGGCCAACGTCCTGACTTTC
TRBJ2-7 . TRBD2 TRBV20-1 CSSWAGGPYEQYF TGCAGTTCCTGGGCGGGGGGACCCTACGAGCAGTACTTC
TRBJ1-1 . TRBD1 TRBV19 CASSNTGGVGGF TGTGCCAGTAGTAATACAGGGGGCGTCGGCGGTTTC
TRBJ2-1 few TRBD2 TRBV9 CASSVGLAGDNEQFF TGTGCCAGCAGCGTAGGACTAGCGGGAGATAATGAGCAGTTCTTC
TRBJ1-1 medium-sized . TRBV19 CASSIRRGTEAFF TGTGCCAGTAGTATAAGGAGGGGTACTGAAGCTTTCTTT
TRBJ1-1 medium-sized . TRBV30 CAWTLAGGMNTEAFF TGTGCCTGGACGCTGGCGGGCGGTATGAACACTGAAGCTTTCTTT
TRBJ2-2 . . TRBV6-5 CASRSKNTGELFF TGTGCCAGCAGGTCTAAAAACACCGGGGAGCTGTTTTTT
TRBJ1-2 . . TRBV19 CASGSYNYGYTF TGTGCCAGCGGGTCCTATAACTATGGCTACACCTTC
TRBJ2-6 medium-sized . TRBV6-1 CASRSRNTGSGANVLTF TGTGCCAGCAGATCCCGGAACACAGGCTCTGGGGCCAACGTCCTGACTTTC
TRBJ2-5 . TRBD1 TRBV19 CASSPGTGVGETQYF TGTGCCAGTAGTCCTGGGACAGGGGTTGGGGAGACCCAGTACTTC